This T cell receptor beta chain is from a study of blood T cell repertoires in COVID-19. For the study at large: There were acute and convalescent COVID-19 samples, and they came from the United States, Italy and Spain. Nucleic acid was either cDNA or gDNA, and it came from T cells, B-cell-depleted T cells, or PBMCs.

This clone was seen once. In the original workflow: Amplification of reference gene primers was used by the study to estimate nucleated cell counts. Method: immunoSEQ multiplex PCR; TCRdb's copy keeps in-frame clones and lacks some. V and J calls plus clone size are reproduced from that table; the DNA served to infer D and trimming. This sample yields about 80,000 clones, of which 80% to 85% are seen a single time; around 3.3% belongs to the top ten. The V gene end was trimmed by 5 bases and the J gene end by 4 bases; junction bases not matched to a gene: 6. The CDR3 loop spans 16 amino acids. The germline CDR1 and CDR2 sequences are MNHEY and SMNVEV (reference sequence).

This TCR was recovered from a man aged 50 to 59 with acute or convalescent COVID-19. The V call is TRBV27, the J call TRBJ2-7, with TRBD2 matching over 15 bases. Sequenced material: peripheral blood. The CDR3 spells CASSPRGLAGGYEQYF. As DNA, the CDR3 is TGTGCCAGCAGTCCCCGGGGACTAGCGGGAGGATACGAGCAGTACTTC.